One and the same sample provided the 19 T cell receptor beta chains below, sequenced in a study of T cell clonality in common variable immunodeficiency. Generated by immunoSEQ multiplex PCR, the TCRdb table keeps only in-frame clones and is missing some. Reported are 50,000 to 60,000 clones, none seen only once; the ten largest carry about 1.8%. Sequenced sample: peripheral blood mononuclear cells. All receptors derive from a person aged 18 to 70 in good health.

This clone appeared a few times. This may stem from a read error, because a much larger clone lies one nucleotide away. Read data end 3 residues before the CDR3 end; the end is taken from the germline J gene. Distinct nucleotide sequences in the sample also encode this CDR3. The chain has TRBV30 and TRBJ1-3; D may be TRBD1 (5 bases). The length of the CDR3 is 14 residues. The germline V gene has CDR1 GTSNPN and CDR2 SVGIG (reference sequence). CDR3 sequence reads: CAWRRGRSGNTIYF. Partial CDR3 DNA: TGTGCCTGGAGGAGGGGCAGGAGTGGAAACACA.

There are a few counts of this clone. Sequencing ends 3 residues short of the CDR3 end; the germline J gene provides the rest. The rearrangement links TRBV7-9 to TRBJ2-3; no reliable D call. The length of the CDR3 is 15 residues. Germline V gene data show CDR1 as SEHNR and CDR2 as FQNEAQ (reference sequence). The chain's CDR3 is CASSLQEFQQETQYF. CDR3 DNA (partial): TGTGCCAGCAGCTTACAGGAATTCCAACAAGAGACG.

Of note for this clone: The sequence runs out 3 residues before the end of the CDR3; the remainder is reconstructed from the germline J gene. The chain carries TRBV7-2 and TRBJ2-3; D perhaps matches TRBD2 (6 bases). The germline V gene has CDR1 SGHTA and CDR2 FQGNSA. The CDR3 totals 14 residues. CDR3 residues: CASSRDWEQETQYF. The part of the CDR3 DNA that was read is TGTGCCAGCAGCAGGGACTGGGAGCAAGAGACG. Drawing the rest from reference TRBV7-2 and TRBJ2-3, the complete variable domain is GAGVSQSPSNKVTEKGKDVELRCDPISGHTALYWYRQSLGQGLEFLIYFQGNSAPDKSGLPSDRFSAERTGGSVSTLTIQRTQQEDSAVYLCASSRDWEQETQYFGPGTRLTVL.

This clone was picked up a small number of times. The missing CDR3 end, 3 residues past where the read stops, is filled in from the germline J gene. The chain combines TRBV7-6 with TRBJ1-5, with D perhaps matching TRBD1 (5 bases). The CDR3 covers 16 residues. V lost 9 bases, J lost 0 bases, and 18 bases lay in between. The germline CDR1 and CDR2 sequences are SGHVS and FNYEAQ. The CDR3 is CARGHSQEYSNQPQHF. CDR3 DNA, as far as it was read: TGTGCCAGGGGGCACTCACAGGAATATAGCAATCAGCCC.

Comments on this clone: Germline is not matched at one junction end, which may reflect a read error. Sequencing ends 3 residues short of the CDR3 end; the germline J gene provides the rest. The chain has TRBV30 and TRBJ2-1; TRBD2 matches 9 bases. The length of the CDR3 is 15 residues. Germline V gene sequence: CDR1 GTSNPN, CDR2 SVGIG (reference sequence). The CDR3 region is CAWSWASGIGNEQFF. Partial CDR3 DNA: TGTGCTTGGAGTTGGGCTAGCGGGATCGGCAATGAG.

There are many counts of this clone. The DNA ends 3 residues before the CDR3 does, and the rest of the CDR3 is filled in from the germline J gene. The chain links TRBV7-9 to TRBJ2-7, with D maybe TRBD2 (5 bases). CDR3 length: 15 amino acids. Germline V lookup: CDR1 SEHNR, CDR2 FQNEAQ (reference sequence). Trimming removed 5 bases at V and 0 bases at J, with 14 bases between. Incomplete CDR3 DNA: TGTGCCAGCAGCCTCCCCCCGGCGGGCTCCTACGAG. This translates into CASSLPPAGSYE. The entire CDR3 is CASSLPPAGSYEQYF.

In regard to this clone: A read error is possible here, since a much larger clone lies one base away. The DNA ends 3 residues before the CDR3 does, and the rest of the CDR3 is filled in from the germline J gene. The same CDR3 arises from other DNA sequences in this sample as well. The chain joins TRBV6-2 or TRBV6-3 to TRBJ2-2; D remains ambiguous. The CDR3 sequence is 11 residues long. The germline V gene encodes CDR1 MNHEY and CDR2 SVGEGT. CDR3 region: CASSNSGELFF. The CDR3 DNA, read in part, is TGCGCCAGCAGCAACTCCGGGGAG.

Many counts were recorded for this clone. The CDR3 goes on 3 residues after the read ends, and that part is filled in from the germline J gene. This chain connects TRBV4-1 to TRBJ2-1; maybe TRBD1 (6 bases). Germline V CDR1 and CDR2: MGHRA, YSYEKL. Between the trimmed V and J ends, which lost 4 bases and 7 bases, there was a span of 11 bases. This CDR3 has 13 amino acids. This CDR3 reads CASSPFTGNEQFF. CDR3 DNA, as far as it was read: TGCGCCAGCAGCCCCTTTACAGGGAATGAG.

For this clone: The read ends 3 residues shy of where the CDR3 ends; the end is completed using the germline J gene. The chain employs TRBV6-1 and TRBJ2-4, with TRBD1 matching 7 bases. CDR1 and CDR2 (germline): MNHNS, SASEGT. The CDR3 contains 18 residues. The DNA read from the CDR3 is TGTGCCAGCAGTGAAGTGGTGGGACAGCCCAACCAGGGCTATGGT. It translates to CASSEVVGQPNQGYG. The whole CDR3 protein is CASSEVVGQPNQGYGQYF.

To note about this clone: Read sequence stops 3 residues before the CDR3 end, and the germline J gene provides the missing end. V usage is TRBV7-6 and J usage is TRBJ2-7, with 11 bases aligning to TRBD2. The CDR3 length is 15 residues. Losses at the gene ends were 1 base for V and 4 bases for J; bases not matched to a gene: 3. The germline V gene encodes CDR1 SGHVS and CDR2 FNYEAQ. The CDR3 protein is CASSLEGTSGYEQYF. CDR3 bases read: TGTGCCAGCAGCTTAGAAGGGACTAGCGGATACGAG.

This clone was seen repeatedly, ten times or more. The read ends 3 residues early relative to the CDR3; the germline J gene fills the gap. This chain uses TRBV20-1 with TRBJ2-3; 9 bases line up with TRBD2. Per the germline V gene, CDR1 is DFQATT and CDR2 is SNEGSKA (reference sequence). The CDR3 has 17 residues. Losses at the gene ends were 2 bases for V and 0 bases for J; bases not matched to a gene: 9. CDR3 region: CSARQGLTSGSTDTQYF. The part of the CDR3 DNA that was read is TGCAGTGCTAGACAGGGGTTGACTAGCGGTAGCACAGATACG.

This clone occurred many times. The CDR3 end falls 3 residues outside the read, so it is completed with the germline J gene. The chain links TRBV5-1 to TRBJ1-4, with 7 bases identical to TRBD1. Germline V CDR1 and CDR2: SGHRS, YFSETQ. V was pared by 2 bases and J by 4 bases, with 8 bases of the junction left unmatched. The CDR3 has 16 residues. The DNA read from the CDR3 is TGCGCCAGCAGCTTTCGTCGGACAGGCGGTAATGAAAAA. Its translation is CASSFRRTGGNEK. The entire CDR3 protein is CASSFRRTGGNEKLFF.

This clone was found many times. The CDR3 end lies 3 residues beyond the end of the read and is filled in from the germline J gene. This chain uses TRBV29-1 with TRBJ2-2; unclear D gene. Germline CDR1 is SQVTM and CDR2 is ANQGSEA. CDR3 length: 14 residues. The chain's CDR3 is CSVGGAETNEKLFF. CDR3 DNA, as far as it was read: TGCAGCGTTGGAGGAGCCGAAACTAATGAAAAG.

This clone showed up many times. The CDR3 goes on 3 residues after the read ends, and that part is filled in from the germline J gene. The chain recombines TRBV5-4 with TRBJ2-3; maybe TRBD2 (5 bases). The CDR3 spans 13 residues. Germline V gene lookup returns CDR1 SGHNT and CDR2 YYREEE (reference sequence). V was trimmed by 3 bases and J by 3 bases, leaving 8 bases between them. CDR3 sequence reads: CASSSLATDTQYF. The sequenced part of the CDR3 DNA is TGTGCCAGCAGCTCCCTAGCAACAGATACG. Drawing the rest from reference TRBV5-4 and TRBJ2-3, the complete variable domain is ETGVTQSPTHLIKTRGQQVTLRCSSQSGHNTVSWYQQALGQGPQFIFQYYREEENGRGNFPPRFSGLQFPNYSSELNVNALELDDSALYLCASSSLATDTQYFGPGTRLTVL.

This clone occurred many times. Read data end 3 residues before the CDR3 end; the end is taken from the germline J gene. V is TRBV19 and J is TRBJ2-1; D may be TRBD2 (6 bases). From germline, CDR1 is LNHDA and CDR2 SQIVND (reference sequence). The CDR3 sequence is 16 residues long. Trimming stripped 3 bases from V and 3 bases from J, with 15 bases between. The CDR3 bases that were read are TGTGCCAGTAGTATGCCCTTAGCGGTAGGCTACAATGAG. Protein sequence: CASSMPLAVGYNE. The entire CDR3 protein is CASSMPLAVGYNEQFF.

This clone was found many times. The CDR3 end is not reached by the read, which stops 3 residues before it; the germline J gene fills it in. J is TRBJ1-1 and V is TRBV2; TRBD1 might be the D (6 bases). The CDR3 totals 14 residues. Germline assignment: CDR1 SNHLY and CDR2 FYNNEI. V lost 4 bases and J 4 bases, leaving 13 bases between the germline ends. CDR3 loop: CASSVGRGTTEAFF. The part of the CDR3 DNA that was read is TGTGCCAGCAGTGTGGGCAGGGGAACCACTGAA. Full variable domain (outside the CDR3, taken from reference TRBV2 and TRBJ1-1): EPEVTQTPSHQVTQMGQEVILRCVPISNHLYFYWYRQILGQKVEFLVSFYNNEISEKSEIFDDQFSVERPDGSNFTLKIRSTKLEDSAMYFCASSVGRGTTEAFFGQGTRLTVV.

This clone appeared many times. The read gets to within 3 residues of the CDR3 end, and the germline J gene fills in the rest. The V call is TRBV30, the J call TRBJ2-3; tentative D call: TRBD2 (6 bases). The CDR3 consists of 14 residues. Germline V CDR1 and CDR2: GTSNPN, SVGIG (reference sequence). Trimming removed 2 bases at V and 5 bases at J, with 14 bases between. CDR3 bases read: TGTGCCTGGAGTCTAGCGTTTGGAGGAGATACG. It specifies CAWSLAFGGDT. The full CDR3 reads CAWSLAFGGDTQYF.

This clone was observed at least ten times. The CDR3 goes on 3 residues after the read ends, and that part is filled in from the germline J gene. This chain connects TRBV5-1 to TRBJ1-1; D is perhaps TRBD1 (6 bases). The CDR3 sequence is 15 residues long. V gave up 4 bases and J gave up 1 base, with 14 bases separating them. Germline values: CDR1 SGHRS, CDR2 YFSETQ. The covered CDR3 bases are TGCGCCAGCAGCCCGATACAGGGCCGGAACACTGAA. Its protein product is CASSPIQGRNTE. The CDR3, in full, reads CASSPIQGRNTEAFF.

This clone was counted a few times. The CDR3 end falls 3 residues outside the read, so it is completed with the germline J gene. V is TRBV19 and J is TRBJ2-1; D gene uncertain. The ends were cut back, 11 bases at V and 2 bases at J, with 13 bases in the middle. Germline V gene data show CDR1 as LNHDA and CDR2 as SQIVND (reference sequence). There are 13 residues in the CDR3. The DNA read from the CDR3 is TGTGCCCTTGCCCTACCTCCCTACAATGAG. Translation: CALALPPYNE. Given in full, the CDR3 is CALALPPYNEQFF.